The sequence of this T cell receptor (beta chain) was determined in a study of monozygotic twins with inflammatory bowel disease. TCRdb derives one entry per CDR3 protein from the 5' RACE reads, leaving out DNA. This table holds approximately 400,000 distinct CDR3 sequences. The CDR3 contains 15 residues. Germline lookup yields CDR1 SGHRS and CDR2 YFSETQ. The clonotype comes from a human donor with ulcerative colitis or Crohn's disease, or a healthy co-twin of an affected twin (not recorded which). The J gene is TRBJ2-1, the V gene TRBV5-1; no DNA is available, so the TRBD2 call from TCRdb remains unchecked. The sample taken for sequencing was blood. CDR3 amino acids: CASKIVAGGSNEQFF.